A selection of T cell receptor beta chains follows, all from one sample in a study of blood T cells in healthy people across ages. In TCRdb, the 5' RACE reads were re-called with MiXCR into one record per CDR3 protein. This table has approximately 850,000 distinct CDR3 sequences, 44% appearing once. Input material: blood. The source is a man aged 55 to 70 in good health. Each CDR3 is given with its conserved first and last residue. D genes are given only for firm matches. A clone size is listed for some rows: how often the clone was seen (once, few, many), or a class if it is expanded.

D gene	V gene	J gene	clone size	CDR3 DNA	CDR3 protein
-	TRBV7-9	TRBJ1-2	-	TGTGCCAGCAGCTTAGCGGGTCGAAAGGACCTATTTGGAGGCTACACCTTC	CASSLAGRKDLFGGYTF
TRBD2	TRBV3-1	TRBJ2-3	many	TGTGCCAGCAGCCAAGGTAGCGGGGGACGAATCACAGATACGCAGTATTTT	CASSQGSGGRITDTQYF
-	TRBV6-2/TRBV6-3	TRBJ2-7	-	TGTGCCAGCAGAAGGCGGAGCTCCTACGAGCAGTACTTC	CASRRRSSYEQYF
-	TRBV7-2	TRBJ1-4	few	TGTGCCAGCAGCTTAGGACAGTACGATGCAAAACTGTTTTTT	CASSLGQYDAKLFF
-	TRBV9	TRBJ1-6	once	TGTGCCAGCAGCCGAATGATTGGCGGTAATTCACCCCTCCACTTT	CASSRMIGGNSPLHF
-	TRBV30	TRBJ1-2	-	TGTGCCTGGAGTGTAAGCAGGGTCGGTAACTATGGCTACACCTTC	CAWSVSRVGNYGYTF
-	TRBV7-2	TRBJ2-4	-	TGTGCCGGCAGCTTAGTTTGGCAGGCCCCAGAGGAGCAGTACTTC	CAGSLVWQAPEEQYF
TRBD2	TRBV7-6	TRBJ2-3	-	TGTGCCAGCAGCTGGCCTGTTAGCGGGGGGGCTGCAGATACGCGGTATTTT	CASSWPVSGGAADTRYF
-	TRBV12-1	TRBJ2-1	-	TGTGCCAGCAGCTACGCTAGCGGGGACGGCTCCTACAATGAGCAGTTCTTC	CASSYASGDGSYNEQFF
-	TRBV14	TRBJ2-4	-	TGTGCCAGCAGCCAAGATGACGAAGGGGGGAGGCAGTACTTC	CASSQDDEGGRQYF
-	TRBV5-6	TRBJ2-2	-	TGTGCCAGCAGCTTGGGTCTAGCGGGGGAGCTGTTTTTT	CASSLGLAGELFF
-	TRBV2	TRBJ2-1	-	TGTGCCAGCAGCGCCCGCTCAGGGACGTCACTCAATGAGCAGTTCTTC	CASSARSGTSLNEQFF
-	TRBV28	TRBJ2-2	-	TGTGCCAGTAACGTAAACACCGGGGAGCTGTTTTTT	CASNVNTGELFF
TRBD1	TRBV12-3/TRBV12-4	TRBJ2-7	-	TGTGCCAGCAGTTTCTCGGGACAGGGGGCCTACGAGCAGTACTTC	CASSFSGQGAYEQYF
-	TRBV3-1	TRBJ2-4	-	TGTGCCAGCAGCCAAGATAACAGACTCCTGTACTTC	CASSQDNRLLYF
TRBD1	TRBV6-2/TRBV6-3	TRBJ2-3	-	TGTGCCAGCAGTGCAGGGGGCCTGACAGATACGCAGTATTTT	CASSAGGLTDTQYF
-	TRBV6-2/TRBV6-3	TRBJ1-2	once	TGTGCCAGCAGTTTGCAGGCCAGCTCCTATGGCTACACCTTC	CASSLQASSYGYTF
-	TRBV15	TRBJ1-5	-	TGCGCCACCAGCAGGGTAGGGAGGGGCGATCAGCCCCAGCATTTT	CATSRVGRGDQPQHF
-	TRBV20-1	TRBJ1-5	-	TGCAACCCCTTACCACAGGGATTCAGCAATCAGCCCCAGCATTTT	CNPLPQGFSNQPQHF
-	TRBV7-8	TRBJ2-7	-	TGTGCCAGCAGCATCAGCGGGACAACCTGCGAGCAGTACTTC	CASSISGTTCEQYF
TRBD1	TRBV7-9	TRBJ1-2	-	TGTGCCAGCAGCTTAGGGACAGGGGGCTATAGCTACACCTTC	CASSLGTGGYSYTF
-	TRBV4-1	TRBJ2-3	-	TGCGCCAGCAGCCCCACGACAGGCGCTGTAGGATACACGCAGTATTTT	CASSPTTGAVGYTQYF
-	TRBV5-1	TRBJ2-1	-	TGCGCCAGCAGCTTGCGGCTATACGAGCAGTTCTTC	CASSLRLYEQFF
TRBD1	TRBV28	TRBJ1-2	-	TGTGCCAGCAGTACGGGACAGGGGACGTACTATGGCTACACCTTC	CASSTGQGTYYGYTF
-	TRBV12-3/TRBV12-4	TRBJ1-2	-	TGTGCCAGCAGTCGAGGGCACTATGGCTACACCTTC	CASSRGHYGYTF
-	TRBV29-1	TRBJ1-1	few	TGCAGCGTTGATAATCGGAAGATGAACACTGAAGCTTTCTTT	CSVDNRKMNTEAFF
-	TRBV9	TRBJ2-2	-	TGTGCCAGCAGCGTAGTGCCCTCTGCGGACACCGGGGAGCTGTTTTTT	CASSVVPSADTGELFF
-	TRBV20-1	TRBJ2-5	-	TGCAGTGCCCCACCGCAGTTGGCCTCAATTGAGACCCAGTACTTC	CSAPPQLASIETQYF
-	TRBV5-5	TRBJ1-5	-	TGTGCCAGCAGCCCCCGGACAGCCGCCCAGGTTCGCAATCAGCCCCAGCATTTT	CASSPRTAAQVRNQPQHF
-	TRBV12-3/TRBV12-4	TRBJ1-1	-	TGTGCCAGCTCTTTTGGCGGGGGGCGAGGGACTGAAGCTTTCTTT	CASSFGGGRGTEAFF
TRBD1	TRBV4-3	TRBJ1-2	few	TGCGCCAGCAGCCAAGATTGGGGACAGTATGGCTACACCTTC	CASSQDWGQYGYTF
-	TRBV7-9	TRBJ2-7	-	TGTGCCAGCAGTAATACCCGACAGCCAACCTACGAGCAGTACTTC	CASSNTRQPTYEQYF
-	TRBV9	TRBJ2-6	-	TGTGCCAGCAGCGCCCCCCGGACAGCGTGGGCCAACGTCCTGACTTTC	CASSAPRTAWANVLTF
-	TRBV4-1	TRBJ2-1	few	TGCGCCAGCAGCCAAGTCCAGGATTCCTACAATGAGCAGTTCTTC	CASSQVQDSYNEQFF
TRBD2	TRBV7-9	TRBJ2-5	-	TGTGCCAGCAGCGCAAGGGACTACGGGACCCAGTACTTC	CASSARDYGTQYF
-	TRBV7-9	TRBJ1-1	few	TGTGCCAGCAGCGTGTCAAAGGTGTCACCTGAAGCTTTCTTT	CASSVSKVSPEAFF
-	TRBV6-5	TRBJ2-1	-	TGTGCCAGCAGCTCCGGACCGGGACCCGAGCAGTTCTTC	CASSSGPGPEQFF
-	TRBV4-3	TRBJ2-3	-	TGCGCCAGCAGCCAAGATTCCCGGGGGCGAACAGATACGCAGTATTTT	CASSQDSRGRTDTQYF
TRBD2	TRBV7-2	TRBJ2-5	-	TGTGCCAGCAGCTATCCTCAGCGGGGGGGCGCGGAGACCCAGTACTTC	CASSYPQRGGAETQYF